The 10 T cell receptor beta chains presented below share a single source sample, sequenced in a study of CD8 T cells in ankylosing spondylitis. Whole-study findings and limits: Ankylosing spondylitis blood seemed to carry a telltale TCR beta motif made of under 10 highly homologous variants.

TCRdb reprocessed the 5' RACE reads with MiXCR, giving one entry per CDR3 protein. This sample has roughly 700,000 distinct CDR3 sequences, with under 20% found just once. These TCRs are of unknown antigen specificity. Sequencing was performed on blood, either unsorted or a sorted T cell fraction (not recorded which). The receptors originated from a male donor with ankylosing spondylitis.

This chain joins TRBV20-1 and TRBJ1-1; possibly TRBD1 for D (6 bases). Germline-derived CDR1 and CDR2 are DFQATT and SNEGSKA (reference sequence). CDR3 length equals 13 residues. Trimming pared 3 bases from V and 10 bases from J, leaving 18 bases between. The CDR3 here is CSARGGAHGRAFF. CDR3 sequence (DNA): TGCAGTGCTAGGGGGGGGGCCCATGGGCGAGCTTTCTTT.

This clonotype was seen a handful of times. This chain joins TRBV20-1 and TRBJ2-2, with TRBD2 identical over 10 bases. CDR1 and CDR2 from the germline V gene are DFQATT and SNEGSKA (reference sequence). CDR3 length: 16 residues. V was pared by 0 bases and J by 5 bases, with 6 bases of the junction left unmatched. The CDR3 DNA sequence: TGCAGTGCTAGAGATTTGGCTAGCGGGAGAACCGGGGAGCTGTTTTTT. Amino acid sequence: CSARDLASGRTGELFF.

This clonotype was picked up a small number of times. V usage is TRBV20-1 and J usage is TRBJ1-3; D gene uncertain. The V end lost 0 bases, the J end lost 2 bases, and 11 bases lay between the germline ends. The CDR3 sequence is 15 residues long. Germline loops: CDR1 DFQATT, CDR2 SNEGSKA (reference sequence). CDR3: CSARDSSAPGNTIYF. DNA for the CDR3: TGCAGTGCTAGAGATTCCAGTGCTCCTGGAAACACCATATATTTT.

Ten or more counts support this clonotype. The CDR3 loop is CASSSPQTFGELFF. CDR3 sequence (DNA): TGTGCCAGCAGTTCCCCACAGACCTTCGGGGAGCTGTTTTTT. The V and J genes are TRBV28 and TRBJ2-2, with D unresolved. The CDR3 runs 14 residues. The germline CDR1 and CDR2 sequences are MDHEN and SYDVKM. V lost 4 bases, J lost 7 bases, and 13 bases lay in between.

This clonotype was detected only a few times. CDR3 loop: CASSLLLAENYNEQFF. The CDR3 DNA sequence: TGTGCCAGCAGCCTGCTTCTAGCGGAAAACTACAATGAGCAGTTCTTC. The genes are TRBV4-2 and TRBJ2-1; TRBD2 matches at 7 bases. V dropped 4 bases and J dropped 3; count of bases not matched to a gene: 9. CDR1 LGHNA and CDR2 YNFKEQ come from the germline V gene. CDR3 length: 16 residues.

The gene calls are TRBV29-1 and TRBJ1-1; D is possibly TRBD1 (6 bases). The V gene lost 6 bases and the J gene lost 11 bases, with 16 bases spanning the gap. Per the germline V gene, CDR1 is SQVTM and CDR2 is ANQGSEA. The CDR3 consists of 11 residues. Written as DNA, the CDR3 is TGCAGCGTAGGACAGCTGGCGCGGGCTTTCTTT. Its translation: CSVGQLARAFF.

This clonotype was found a few times. The chain is built from TRBV3-1 and TRBJ2-7; D unresolved. Germline CDR1 reads LGHDT; CDR2 reads YNNKEL (reference sequence). This CDR3 comprises 11 residues. V was pared by 2 bases and J by 5 bases, with 4 bases between. As DNA, the CDR3 is TGTGCCAGCAGCCAATTGCACGAGCAGTACTTC. This gives the protein CASSQLHEQYF.

Only a few counts were recorded for this clonotype. This chain connects TRBV12-3 or TRBV12-4 to TRBJ1-2; D uncertain. This CDR3 comprises 11 residues. The ends were cut back, 5 bases at V and 14 bases at J, with 15 bases in the middle. This chain's CDR3 is CASSIPRSVTF. DNA for the CDR3: TGTGCCAGCAGTATCCCCCGGAGTGTAACCTTC.

This clonotype was recorded a few times. The junction departs from germline at one end; a sequencing error may be responsible. The genes are TRBV7-9 and TRBJ2-3, with D tentatively TRBD2 (7 bases). The CDR3 runs 12 residues. Germline CDR1 SEHNR, CDR2 FQNEAQ (reference sequence). CDR3 bases: TGTGCCGGGGGCGGGAGCACGGATACGCAGTATTTT. It is translated as CAGGGSTDTQYF.

This chain links TRBV2 with TRBJ2-7, with a possible D match to TRBD2 (7 bases). Germline loops: CDR1 SNHLY, CDR2 FYNNEI. This CDR3 comprises 14 residues. Between the trimmed V and J ends, which lost 1 base and 2 bases, there was a span of 9 bases. CDR3 sequence: CASSEGGGAYEQYF. The DNA of the CDR3 is TGTGCCAGCAGTGAAGGAGGGGGGGCCTACGAGCAGTACTTC.